This T cell receptor beta chain appears in the sequencing data of a study of memory CD4+ T cells and cytomegalovirus serostatus. Single viable CD3+CD4+CD8-CD45RO+ cells were sorted as the memory CD4+ T cells. The assay was immunoSEQ multiplex PCR, and TCRdb's table has in-frame clones only and misses some. The table includes 41,000 or so clones, roughly 77% detected once. V lost 2 bases, J lost 8 bases, and 12 bases lay in between. This CDR3 region has 14 residues. Germline V gene data show CDR1 as KGHSH and CDR2 as LQKENI. Sequenced sample: memory CD4+ T cells from blood. The sequence was collected from an adult in good health and CMV-seronegative. This chain connects TRBV18 to TRBJ1-4, with D possibly being TRBD1 (5 bases). This chain's CDR3 is CASSPGAGREKLFF. CDR3 sequence (DNA): TGTGCCAGCTCACCAGGGGCCGGTCGCGAAAAACTGTTTTTT.